Detailed here is one T cell receptor beta chain. The entry originates in a study of blood T cell repertoires in COVID-19. Assay: immunoSEQ multiplex PCR; the TCRdb copy retains only in-frame clones and omits some. In the table there are approximately 170,000 clones, about nine tenths of which are singletons. The sample was PBMCs or T cells enriched from blood (not recorded which). The receptor was isolated from a woman between 18 and 29 years old who had recovered from COVID-19.

CDR3: CASRRGGDTYEQYF. The CDR3 DNA reads TGTGCCAGCAGGCGGGGGGGCGACACCTACGAGCAGTACTTC. V is TRBV7-9 and J is TRBJ2-7; 9 bases fit TRBD2. The germline CDR1 and CDR2 sequences are SEHNR and FQNEAQ (reference sequence). There are 14 residues in the CDR3. V shed 6 bases and J 2 bases; nucleotides not matched to a gene: 5.